This T cell receptor (beta chain) comes out of a study of cytomegalovirus exposure and HLA in healthy donors (dated by TCRdb to about 2017). As for the study more broadly: In an earlier analysis of approximately 500 of the donors, under 300 Gb of sequence data and approximately 100 million unique TCR beta sequences from 180 million or so T cells were reported. The study used immunosequencing to profile the T cell repertoires of about 670 subjects and linked those repertoires to cytomegalovirus serostatus. HLA typing covered class I and class II loci at four-digit resolution. The study was designed to test whether signatures of past pathogen exposure could be identified by cataloging public T cell receptors. The genetic ancestry cluster associated with self-reported Caucasian donors included 80% to 90% of the approximately 430 genotyped donors. To predict cytomegalovirus infection status, the study brought together high-throughput TCR immunosequencing, statistical association of individual TCRs with disease status, and machine learning. A later analysis re-examined previously published TCR beta repertoires from hundreds of donors and added high-resolution HLA genotyping to investigate patterns of TCR occurrence. On average, 235,054 unique TCR beta nucleotide sequences were sequenced per donor among a few hundred genotyped donors of the cohort, with around 19% of those sequences being non-productive. Because of strong linkage in the cohort, 5 or 6 DR-DQ haplotypes were treated as single units for association and clustering. A later genetic analysis took genome-wide SNP genotypes for about 65% of the 666 donors and used that subset as a discovery cohort. Approximately 330 gigabases of sequencing data and roughly 81 million unique TCR sequences made up an early release that covered approximately 650 HLA-typed donors. Every discovery cohort repertoire had been produced on one sequencing platform. The later analysis used no new phenotypic data to find candidate immune exposures, relying instead on TCR beta sequences and their occurrence across donors. Along with the approximately 670-subject first cohort, a separate validation cohort of around 110 different subjects was used. The number of typed donors differed by locus: about 620-630 for A, B, C, DRB1 and DQB1; 500 to 550 for DQA1; fewer than 610 for DPA1; and 400 to 480 for DPB1. Donor age, sex, ethnicity and CMV serostatus were compiled together with the repertoire data. An earlier analysis of more than 450 of the donors used high-throughput TCR beta sequencing to judge whether each TCR beta V gene segment behaved as functional or pseudogenic.

Regarding this clone: It has no known antigen specificity.

Library construction relied on the immunoSEQ multiplex PCR assay. A mixture of 60 forward primers for TCR Vbeta segments and 13 reverse primers for TCR Jbeta segments was used in the multiplex PCR. The CDR3 region of rearranged TCR beta genes was amplified from genomic DNA by a multiplex PCR assay. On the Illumina HiSeq System, the amplified TCR beta libraries were sequenced as 87-base-pair reads. The authors' analysis ran thus. A later analysis counted approximately 84 million unique TCR beta chains across the 500 to 850 repertoires, and approximately 11 million of these chains were shared by at least two donors. To remove PCR and sequencing errors, raw reads were error-corrected and collapsed into unique sequences using a nearest-neighbor algorithm that merged closely related sequences. To assign V, D and J gene segments, CDR3 sequences were aligned to IMGT reference sequences. Each retained sequence needed at least a six-nucleotide match to both a V gene segment and a J gene segment. A rearrangement counted as productive if the CDR3 had no stop codons and remained in frame with V and J, and every other rearrangement counted as non-productive. Following IMGT convention, CDR3 was defined as the stretch from the second conserved V-encoded cysteine up to the conserved J-encoded phenylalanine. The earlier analysis of fewer than 750 of the donors excluded sequences that lacked an unambiguous match to a single V gene segment. An earlier analysis of several hundred of the donors classified V segments as functional when productive rearrangements were above 56.7% and as segregating when the standard deviation between donors was above 5%. A statistical classification framework was developed to diagnose cytomegalovirus status using the catalog of TCR beta chain sequences. In a later analysis, V and J genes were assigned by comparing TCR nucleotide sequences against IMGT/GENE-DB human TR gene sequences. Using the TCRdist pipeline, a later analysis assigned CDR3 sequences along with most-parsimonious VDJ recombination scenarios. A later analysis defined each TCR beta chain by its CDR3 amino acid sequence plus V-gene family, and excluded reads lacking a unique V-gene family. A later analysis removed 592 highly shared, low-generation-probability nucleotide sequences to deal with suspected cross-contamination and a sequencing artifact. In a later analysis, a clonal expansion index for each public chain was calculated from normalized within-repertoire ranks of inferred template counts. A later analysis computed generation probabilities with a VDJ recombination model fitted to out-of-frame rearrangements, and checked the results against IGoR. A later analysis scored TCR-TCR, TCR-HLA and TCR-CMV co-occurrence with hypergeometric tests, applying a repertoire-size bias correction to TCR pairs. A later analysis estimated false discovery rates by permuting HLA or CMV assignments 20 times. In a later analysis, co-occurring TCRs were grouped using DBSCAN, with TCRdist sequence similarity added in when clustering inside HLA-allele-positive subsets. Repertoires with fewer than 30,000 or more than 120,000 public chains were left out of co-occurrence clustering, as were about 5 repertoires with anomalous nucleotide sharing. Drawn from immuneACCESS, this table holds only the in-frame rearrangements with V and J called that TCRdb kept. Clones are partly lost; checked studies trace under half to an unresolved V gene and leave the rest unexplained. For V, J and clone size, that table is used; D and trimming come from the DNA. For this sample, the table gives over 100,000 clones. More than 3% of the sample is taken by the ten largest.

In total, approximately 690 healthy bone marrow donors made up the cohort. At the time of sampling, every cohort member was nominally healthy, though immune exposures that went unrecorded were likely present. The donor tested CMV seronegative, placing the donor among the roughly 350 seronegative members of the cohort. A peripheral blood sample was collected from each donor, and TCR beta sequencing was performed on peripheral blood mononuclear cells. Genomic DNA was extracted from the blood cell samples with the Qiagen DNeasy Blood Extraction Kit. General findings and caveats noted by the study authors: Because HLA typing was missing for some donors at each locus, association tests included only the typed subset. According to the authors, the approach could potentially be generalized to other disease states and immunological phenotypes. Only TCR beta chains were sequenced in this cohort, and the absence of alpha or paired-chain data limited detectable features. Most TCR sequences were seen in very few donors, while some public TCRs were found in many individuals. A cluster of highly shared sequence variants was judged likely to be a technical artifact of the sequencing pipeline. Some IMGT-functional V segments, including TRBV6-2 and TRBV6-3, could not be distinguished by the 87-base-pair reads and were therefore excluded. In vitro tests confirmed that a few of the cytomegalovirus-associated TCR beta chains recognize cytomegalovirus antigens. A later analysis found that most CMV-associated TCR beta chains appeared HLA-restricted, with HLA associations seemingly driven largely by CMV exposure. In a later analysis, TCR association rates were found to vary across HLA loci, with the most associated TCRs seen for DRB1 alleles and the fewest for HLA-C alleles. Compared with the approximately 700-donor mean, donors in an Asian-associated ancestry cluster had fewer N-insertions in productive TCRs, according to a later genetic analysis. The study listed around 160 TCR beta chains as associated with cytomegalovirus. Broadly in line with IMGT annotations, most TCR beta V segments showed up in productive rearrangements about 87% or about 30% of the time in an earlier analysis of 450 to 600 of the donors. Several of the top co-occurrence clusters appeared to be linked to parvovirus B19, influenza, CMV and Epstein-Barr virus, according to a later analysis. In a later analysis, HLA-associated TCR beta chains were found to be more clonally expanded and to have lower generation probabilities than equally common non-associated chains. In a later analysis, some 18,000 TCR beta sequences were associated with specific HLA alleles at a false discovery rate of 0.05. A further reported finding was that TCR beta sequences accurately predicted the HLA-A and HLA-B alleles for most subjects in the first cohort. Correlated functional status among segregating V segments might reflect linkage disequilibrium, but an unknown experimental factor could not be ruled out. The only immune exposure information available for the cohort was CMV serostatus. Sequencing depth was assumed to be roughly uniform across donors in the presence/absence analyses, though that assumption may not hold. An association between a missense DCLRE1C variant and V-gene and J-gene trimming of TCR beta chains was found in a later genetic analysis and replicated in an independent cohort. The classifier was reported to diagnose cytomegalovirus status with high specificity and sensitivity in both the original and validation cohorts. Strong co-occurrence of HLA alleles, especially DR and DQ, made assigning TCR associations to individual alleles difficult. Because counts were too low, approximately 15 rarely observed V segments, including chromosome 9 orphons, were excluded from the earlier analysis of some 540 of the donors.

The CDR3 goes from the cysteine to the phenylalanine over 13 residues. Here the CDR3 DNA is all that survives: 39 bases in frame from base 1. Sequences MNHEY (CDR1) and SVGAGI (CDR2) are obtained from the germline V gene. Clipping removes 10 bases from V and 2 bases from J, with 5 as the unmatched junction base count. The V and J genes are TRBV6-5 and TRBJ1-5; 7 of the junction bases match TRBD1. This sequence originates from a man aged 25-45 years in good health and CMV-seronegative. The sample taken for sequencing was PBMCs. The bases read TGTGCCACCGACAGGGTTGGCAATCAGCCCCAGCATTTT. This translates into CATDRVGNQPQHF.